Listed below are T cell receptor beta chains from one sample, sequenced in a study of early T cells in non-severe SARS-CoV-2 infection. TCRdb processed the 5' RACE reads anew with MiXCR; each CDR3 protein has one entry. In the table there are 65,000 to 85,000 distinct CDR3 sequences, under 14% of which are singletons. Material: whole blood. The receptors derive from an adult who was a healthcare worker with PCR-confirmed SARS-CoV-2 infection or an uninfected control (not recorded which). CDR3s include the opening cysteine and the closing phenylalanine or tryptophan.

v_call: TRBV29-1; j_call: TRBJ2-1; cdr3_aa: CSVLGNEQFF
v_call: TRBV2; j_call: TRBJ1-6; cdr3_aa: CASSGPTSSYNSPLHF
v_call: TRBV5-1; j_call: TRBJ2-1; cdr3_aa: CASSLAAGSNNEQFF
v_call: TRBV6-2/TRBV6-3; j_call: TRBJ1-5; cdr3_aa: CASSATDRAGNQPQHF
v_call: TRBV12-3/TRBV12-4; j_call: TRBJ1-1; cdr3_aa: CASSLAGRGGNTEAFF
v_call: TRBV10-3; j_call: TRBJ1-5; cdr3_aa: CAITGSLNQPQHF
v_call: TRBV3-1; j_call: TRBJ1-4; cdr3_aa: CASSQSQGNEKLFF
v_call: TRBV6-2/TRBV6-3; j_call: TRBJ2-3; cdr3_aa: CASSYLADTQYF
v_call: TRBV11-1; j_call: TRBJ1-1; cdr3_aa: CASSLSLADTEAFF
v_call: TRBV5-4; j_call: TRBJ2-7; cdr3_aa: CASSVPGQAYEQYF
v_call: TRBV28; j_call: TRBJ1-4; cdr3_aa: CASSPRLSGEKLFF